This T cell receptor (beta chain) comes out of a study of shared clonotypes between healthy human individuals. Turning to this clone: The same CDR3 arises from other DNA sequences in this sample as well.

Using immunoSEQ multiplex PCR, the repertoire was profiled, and TCRdb retains in-frame clones only, with some absent. The repertoire holds 2,500,000 or so clones, with over 85% as singletons. The sequence was obtained from a man aged 18 to 30 in good health. Some clones in this sample may be carry-over from other donors' samples. Sequencing input: naive CD4+ T cells from PBMCs. Subset: CD45RA+ positively selected.

CDR3: CASSLGRGPGNTIYF. The CDR3 coding sequence is TGTGCCAGCAGCTTAGGGCGAGGGCCTGGAAACACCATATATTTT. The genes are TRBV7-2 and TRBJ1-3; no firm D call. CDR1 is SGHTA, CDR2 FQGNSA, per germline. The CDR3 spans 15 residues. V gave up 1 base and J gave up 2 bases, with 9 bases separating them.